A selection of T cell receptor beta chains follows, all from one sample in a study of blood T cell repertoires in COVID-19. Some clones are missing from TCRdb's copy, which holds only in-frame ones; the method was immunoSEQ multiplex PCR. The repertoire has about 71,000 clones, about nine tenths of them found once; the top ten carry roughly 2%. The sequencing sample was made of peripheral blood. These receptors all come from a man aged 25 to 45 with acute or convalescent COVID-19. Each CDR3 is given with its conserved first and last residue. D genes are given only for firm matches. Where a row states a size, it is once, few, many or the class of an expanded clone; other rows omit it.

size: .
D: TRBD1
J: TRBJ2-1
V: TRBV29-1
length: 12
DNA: TGCAGCGCCGGACAGGGTTCACATGAGCAGTTCTTC
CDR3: CSAGQGSHEQFF

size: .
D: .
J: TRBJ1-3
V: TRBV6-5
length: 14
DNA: TGTGCCAGCAGTCCAGATTTCTCTGGAAACACCATATATTTT
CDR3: CASSPDFSGNTIYF

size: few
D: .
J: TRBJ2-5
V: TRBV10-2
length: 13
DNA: TGCGCCAGCAAGTTCTCCGGGGAAGAGACCCAGTACTTC
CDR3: CASKFSGEETQYF

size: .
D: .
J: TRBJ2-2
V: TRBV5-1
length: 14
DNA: TGCGCCAACCGCCGGGGACTCGGATCCGGGGAGCTGTTTTTT
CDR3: CANRRGLGSGELFF

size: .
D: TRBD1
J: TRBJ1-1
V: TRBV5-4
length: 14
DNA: TGTGCCAGCAGCCGGACAGGGGTACTTGATGAAGCTTTCTTT
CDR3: CASSRTGVLDEAFF

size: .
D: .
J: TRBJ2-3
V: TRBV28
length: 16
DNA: TGTGCCAGCAGTTTTGGCGGGGTCGGAATGACAGATACGCAGTATTTT
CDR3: CASSFGGVGMTDTQYF

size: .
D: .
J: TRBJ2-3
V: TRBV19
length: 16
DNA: TGTGCCAGTAGTATCCTTGGGGGGGCAAACACAGATACGCAGTATTTT
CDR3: CASSILGGANTDTQYF

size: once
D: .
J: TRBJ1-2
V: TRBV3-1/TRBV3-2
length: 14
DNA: TGTGCCAGCAGCCAAGATGGAGGTGGAGTTGGCTACACCTTC
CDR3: CASSQDGGGVGYTF

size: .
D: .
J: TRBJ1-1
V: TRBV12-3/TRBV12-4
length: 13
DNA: TGTGCCAGCAGTTATACCAGGGTCACTGAAGCTTTCTTT
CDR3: CASSYTRVTEAFF

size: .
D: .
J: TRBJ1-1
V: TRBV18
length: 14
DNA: TGTGCCAGCTCACCATCGCGTCAGGACACTGAAGCTTTCTTT
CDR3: CASSPSRQDTEAFF

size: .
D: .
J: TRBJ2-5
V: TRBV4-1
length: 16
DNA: TGCGCCAGCAGCCTAGAGGGAGGCCCATTTACCGAGACCCAGTACTTC
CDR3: CASSLEGGPFTETQYF

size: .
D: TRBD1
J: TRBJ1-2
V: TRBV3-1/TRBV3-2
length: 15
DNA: TGTGCCAGCAGCCCAACAGGGGCAGGATGGTATGGCTACACCTTC
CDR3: CASSPTGAGWYGYTF

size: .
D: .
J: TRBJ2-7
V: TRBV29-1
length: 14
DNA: TGCAGCGCTTTACGGGACACCCACTCCTACGAGCAGTACTTC
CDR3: CSALRDTHSYEQYF

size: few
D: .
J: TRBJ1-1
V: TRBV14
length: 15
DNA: TGTGCCAGCAGCCACCTCACAGGGTACGGCACTGAAGCTTTCTTT
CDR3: CASSHLTGYGTEAFF

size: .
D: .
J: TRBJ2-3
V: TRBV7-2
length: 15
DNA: TGTGCCAGCAGCCCCCCCACCACTAGCACAGATACGCAGTATTTT
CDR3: CASSPPTTSTDTQYF

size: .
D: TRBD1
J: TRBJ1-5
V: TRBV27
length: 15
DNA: TGTGCCAGCAGTTTATCGGGACAGGGAGTTCAGCCCCAGCATTTT
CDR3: CASSLSGQGVQPQHF

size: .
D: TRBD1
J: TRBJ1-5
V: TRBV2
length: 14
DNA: TGTGCCAGCCAAGGGACAGGGAAAGATCAGCCCCAGCATTTT
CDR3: CASQGTGKDQPQHF

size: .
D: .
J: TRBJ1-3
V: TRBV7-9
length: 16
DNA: TGTGCCAGCAGCTCCCCGGACTTAATTACGTTAGACACCATATATTTT
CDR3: CASSSPDLITLDTIYF

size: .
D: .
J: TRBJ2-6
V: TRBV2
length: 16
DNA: TGTGCCAGCACCCCAGGGGTATTCGATGGGGCCAACGTCCTGACTTTC
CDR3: CASTPGVFDGANVLTF

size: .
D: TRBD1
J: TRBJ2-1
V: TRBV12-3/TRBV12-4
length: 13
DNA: TGTGCCAGCAGGCCAACGACAGGGGATGAGCAGTTCTTC
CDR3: CASRPTTGDEQFF

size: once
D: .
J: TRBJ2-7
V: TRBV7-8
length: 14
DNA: TGTGCCAGCAGCTTATTGGGAGCGAGCTACGAGCAGTACTTC
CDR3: CASSLLGASYEQYF

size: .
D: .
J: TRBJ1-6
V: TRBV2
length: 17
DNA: TGTGCCAGCAGTGATCGGTTATCCGTGGCCTATAATTCACCCCTCCACTTT
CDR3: CASSDRLSVAYNSPLHF

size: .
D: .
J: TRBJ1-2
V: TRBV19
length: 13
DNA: TGTGCCAGTAGACGTCCCGGGACATATGGCTACACCTTC
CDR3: CASRRPGTYGYTF

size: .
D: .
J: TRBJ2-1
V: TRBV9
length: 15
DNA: TGTGCCAGCAGCACCTCAGGCTATCACAACAATGAGCAGTTCTTC
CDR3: CASSTSGYHNNEQFF

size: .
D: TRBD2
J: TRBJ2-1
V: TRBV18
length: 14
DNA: TGTGCCAGCTCACAGGACTCGGGGGGTGGTGAGCAGTTCTTC
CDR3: CASSQDSGGGEQFF

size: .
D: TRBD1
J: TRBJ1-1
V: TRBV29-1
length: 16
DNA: TGCAGCGTTGAAGATAAGTGGGGGACAGTGAACACTGAAGCTTTCTTT
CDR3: CSVEDKWGTVNTEAFF

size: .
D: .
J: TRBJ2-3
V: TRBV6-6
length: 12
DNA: TGTGCGCTGGGCGGGCCCACAGATACGCAGTATTTT
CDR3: CALGGPTDTQYF

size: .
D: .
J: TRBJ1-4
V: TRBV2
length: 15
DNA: TGTGCCAGCAGTGAAAGAACAGGGTCGAATGAAAAACTGTTTTTT
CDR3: CASSERTGSNEKLFF

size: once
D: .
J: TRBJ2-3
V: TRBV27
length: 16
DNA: TGTGCCAGCAGTTCTTTTTCGGGGGGCGGCACAGATACGCAGTATTTT
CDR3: CASSSFSGGGTDTQYF

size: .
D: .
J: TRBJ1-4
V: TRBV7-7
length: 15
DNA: TGTGCTAGCAGCCCAACAGGATCAAGGAATGAAAAACTGTTTTTT
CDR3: CASSPTGSRNEKLFF

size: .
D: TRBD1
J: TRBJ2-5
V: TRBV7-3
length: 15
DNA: TGTGCCAGCAGCTTAGGACAGGGGGCTGGAGAGACCCAGTACTTC
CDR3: CASSLGQGAGETQYF

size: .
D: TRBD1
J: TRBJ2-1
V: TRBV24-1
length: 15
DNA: TGTGCCACCAGTGGGGCGGGACAGGCCTACAATGAGCAGTTCTTC
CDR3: CATSGAGQAYNEQFF

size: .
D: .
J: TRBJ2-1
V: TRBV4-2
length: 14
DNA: TGTGCCAGCAGCCAAGATGAGCTAGCAGTTGAGCAGTTCTTC
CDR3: CASSQDELAVEQFF

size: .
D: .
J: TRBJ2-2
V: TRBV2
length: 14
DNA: TGTGCCAGCAGTGCACAGGAGAACACCGGGGAGCTGTTTTTT
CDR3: CASSAQENTGELFF

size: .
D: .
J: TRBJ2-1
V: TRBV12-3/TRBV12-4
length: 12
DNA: TGTGCCAGCCAGTACCCCCCTTTTGGGCAGTTCTTC
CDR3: CASQYPPFGQFF

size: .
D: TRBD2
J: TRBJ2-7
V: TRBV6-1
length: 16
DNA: TGTGCCAGCAGTGAAAACGGTTTGGCGGGAGTCTACGAGCAGTACTTC
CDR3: CASSENGLAGVYEQYF

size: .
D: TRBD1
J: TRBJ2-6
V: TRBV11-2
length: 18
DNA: TGTGCCAGCAGCTTAAAGGACAGGATTAGCTCTGGGGCCAACGTCCTGACTTTC
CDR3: CASSLKDRISSGANVLTF

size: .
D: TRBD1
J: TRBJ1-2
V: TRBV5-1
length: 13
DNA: TGCGCCAGCAGCCGGGACAGAAACTATGGCTACACCTTC
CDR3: CASSRDRNYGYTF

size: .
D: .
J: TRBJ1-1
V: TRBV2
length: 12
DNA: .
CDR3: CASILDRGTPFF

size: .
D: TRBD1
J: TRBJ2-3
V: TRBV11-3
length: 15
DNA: TGTGCCAGCAGCTCCCGGACAGGGATCACAGATACGCAGTATTTT
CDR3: CASSSRTGITDTQYF

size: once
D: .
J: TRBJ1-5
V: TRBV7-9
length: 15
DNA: TGTGCCAGCACCAAAGGGGGGGGTAGCAATCAGCCCCAGCATTTT
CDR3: CASTKGGGSNQPQHF

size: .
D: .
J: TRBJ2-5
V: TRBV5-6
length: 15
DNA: TGTGCCAGCAGCTTGGCGGGAGTAATCCAAGAGACCCAGTACTTC
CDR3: CASSLAGVIQETQYF

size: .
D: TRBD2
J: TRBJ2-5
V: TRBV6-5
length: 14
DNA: TGTGCCAGCACTAGCGGGGGTACAGGGGAGACCCAGTACTTC
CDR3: CASTSGGTGETQYF

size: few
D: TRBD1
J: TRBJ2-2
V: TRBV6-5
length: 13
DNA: TGTGCCGGAGGGGACAGGGGAACCGGGGAGCTGTTTTTT
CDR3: CAGGDRGTGELFF

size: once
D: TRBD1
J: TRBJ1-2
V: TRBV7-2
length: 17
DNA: TGTGCCAGCAGCCCCCCGGGACAGTTTCAAGGGCTCGGGGGCTACACCTTC
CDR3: CASSPPGQFQGLGGYTF

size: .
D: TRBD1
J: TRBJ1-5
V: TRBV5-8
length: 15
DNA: TGTGCCAGCAGCTCTGGACAGGCTACCAATCAGCCCCAGCATTTT
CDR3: CASSSGQATNQPQHF